These 6 T cell receptor beta chains share one sample of origin, sequenced in a study of blood T cell repertoires in COVID-19. Assay: immunoSEQ multiplex PCR; the TCRdb copy retains only in-frame clones and omits some. The table records 160,000 or so clones, about nine tenths of them present only once. The sequenced sample consisted of peripheral blood. The receptors come from a man aged 18 to 30 with acute or convalescent COVID-19.

The V gene is TRBV25-1, the J gene TRBJ2-1; 9 nucleotides match TRBD1. This CDR3 contains 16 residues. Trimming took 2 bases from V and 7 from J; bases not matched to a gene: 9. Germline CDR1 and CDR2: MGHDK and SYGVNS. The DNA for the CDR3 is TGTGCCAGCAGTGAAGCCGGGACAGGGCAAGGGAATGAGCAGTTCTTC. This encodes CASSEAGTGQGNEQFF.

This chain connects TRBV30 to TRBJ2-3, with TRBD2 matching 8 bases. This CDR3 region has 13 residues. CDR1 and CDR2 (germline): GTSNPN, SVGIG (reference sequence). The CDR3 bases are TGTGCGCGGGAGGAGAGGGCCACAGATACGCAGTATTTT. Translated, it gives CAREERATDTQYF.

V and J are TRBV15 and TRBJ1-1; D is unclear. The V and J ends lost 1 base and 2 bases respectively, with 11 bases between them. Germline loops: CDR1 LNHNV, CDR2 YYDKDF (reference sequence). CDR3 length equals 15 residues. CDR3 residues: CATSRGGTANTEAFF. The DNA of the CDR3 is TGTGCCACCAGCAGAGGTGGAACAGCCAACACTGAAGCTTTCTTT.

The CDR3 spells CASGTSYSYEQYF. The CDR3 DNA reads as TGTGCCAGCGGGACTAGCTATTCCTACGAGCAGTACTTC. This chain uses TRBV14 with TRBJ2-7; 9 nucleotides align to TRBD2. J was trimmed by 1 base and V by 8 bases; bases with no gene match: 3. CDR1 SGHDN and CDR2 FVKESK come from the germline V gene. The CDR3 extends over 13 amino acids.

The CDR3 DNA sequence: TGTGCCAGCAGTGGGTCAGGGAAGGCGCCCGGGGAGCTGTTTTTT. Amino acids: CASSGSGKAPGELFF. The chain combines TRBV25-1 with TRBJ2-2, with D perhaps TRBD1 (5 bases). The V end was cut by 4 bases, the J end by 6 bases, with 15 bases between. This CDR3 comprises 15 residues. Germline V gives CDR1 MGHDK, CDR2 SYGVNS.

This chain uses TRBV5-8 with TRBJ1-2; D ambiguous. CDR3 size: 15 residues. CDR1 and CDR2 from the germline V gene are SGHTS and YDEGEE. V shed 1 base and J shed 6 bases, with 16 bases lying between them. Here the CDR3 reads CASSLSRGRPDGYTF. CDR3 in DNA: TGTGCCAGCAGCTTGTCTCGTGGCAGGCCCGATGGCTACACCTTC.